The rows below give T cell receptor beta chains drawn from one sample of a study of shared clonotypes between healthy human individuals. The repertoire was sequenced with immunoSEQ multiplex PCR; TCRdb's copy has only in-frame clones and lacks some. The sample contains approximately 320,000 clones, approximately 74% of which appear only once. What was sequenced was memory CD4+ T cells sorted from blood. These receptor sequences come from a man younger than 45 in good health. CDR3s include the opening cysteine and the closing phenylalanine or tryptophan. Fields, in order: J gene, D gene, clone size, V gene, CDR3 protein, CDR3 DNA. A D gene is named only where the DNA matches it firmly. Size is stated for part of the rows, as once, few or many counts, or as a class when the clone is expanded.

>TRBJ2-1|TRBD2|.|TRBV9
CASSVGLAGEIYNEQFF
TGTGCCAGCAGCGTGGGACTAGCGGGAGAGATCTACAATGAGCAGTTCTTC
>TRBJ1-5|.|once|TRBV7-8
CASSHHNQPQHF
TGTGCCAGCAGCCATCACAATCAGCCCCAGCATTTT
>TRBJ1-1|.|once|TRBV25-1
CASSVIGRGTGTEAFF
TGTGCCAGCAGTGTGATCGGGCGGGGGACGGGCACTGAAGCTTTCTTT
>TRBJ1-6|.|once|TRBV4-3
CASSQDRSSPLHF
TGCGCCAGCAGCCAAGACCGGAGTTCACCCCTCCACTTT
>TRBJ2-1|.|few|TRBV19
CASRIVAGAEQFF
TGTGCCAGTAGGATCGTAGCTGGAGCTGAGCAGTTCTTC
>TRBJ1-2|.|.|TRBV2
CASSLRELGYGYTF
TGTGCCAGCAGTCTGAGAGAATTGGGCTATGGCTACACCTTC
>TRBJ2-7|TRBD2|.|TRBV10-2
CASRPSGGYEQYF
TGCGCCAGCCGGCCTAGCGGGGGCTACGAGCAGTACTTC
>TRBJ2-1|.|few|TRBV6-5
CASSYRPQGGNEQFF
TGTGCCAGCAGTTACAGGCCCCAGGGGGGGAATGAGCAGTTCTTC
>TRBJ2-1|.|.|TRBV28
CASRNGVEEFF
TGTGCCAGCAGAAATGGGGTTGAGGAGTTCTTC
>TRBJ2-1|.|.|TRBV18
CASSLTGAMNEQFF
TGTGCCAGCTCCCTTACGGGGGCCATGAATGAGCAGTTCTTC
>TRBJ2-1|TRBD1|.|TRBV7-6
CASSFGSGQGAGDNEQFF
TGTGCCAGCAGCTTTGGGTCCGGACAGGGGGCGGGCGACAATGAGCAGTTCTTC
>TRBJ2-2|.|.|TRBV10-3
CAISPGTANTGELFF
TGTGCCATCAGCCCCGGGACGGCGAACACCGGGGAGCTGTTTTTT
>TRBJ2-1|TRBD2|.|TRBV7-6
CASSLELASNEQFF
TGTGCCAGCAGCTTAGAACTAGCGAGTAATGAGCAGTTCTTC
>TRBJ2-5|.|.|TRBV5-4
CASSLRQGGETQYF
TGTGCCAGCAGCTTGCGCCAGGGGGGCGAGACCCAGTACTTC
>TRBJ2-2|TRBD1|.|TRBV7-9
CASRVGTGRTGELFF
TGTGCCAGCAGAGTAGGGACAGGGCGCACCGGGGAGCTGTTTTTT
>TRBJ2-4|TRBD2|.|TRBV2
CASSEMVAGVKNIQYF
TGTGCCAGCAGTGAAATGGTAGCGGGCGTCAAAAACATTCAGTACTTC
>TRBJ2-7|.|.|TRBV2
CASSKTTDGPYEQYF
TGTGCCAGCAGCAAAACGACGGACGGTCCCTACGAGCAGTACTTC
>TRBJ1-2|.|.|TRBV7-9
CASRGPFGTEDGYTF
TGTGCCAGCAGAGGTCCCTTCGGGACTGAGGATGGCTACACCTTC
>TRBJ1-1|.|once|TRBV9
CASSVGSRGTEAFF
TGTGCCAGCAGCGTAGGGAGTAGGGGGACTGAAGCTTTCTTT
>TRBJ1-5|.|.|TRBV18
CASSLGESNQPQHF
TGTGCCAGCTCACTTGGGGAGAGCAATCAGCCCCAGCATTTT
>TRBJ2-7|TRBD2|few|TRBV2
CASSENGGSYYEQYF
TGTGCCAGCAGTGAGAATGGCGGGAGTTACTACGAGCAGTACTTC
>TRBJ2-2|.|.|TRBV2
CASSSDTGELFF
TGTGCCAGCAGCAGCGACACCGGGGAGCTGTTTTTT
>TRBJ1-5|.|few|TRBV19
CASSDVLRGGQPQHF
TGTGCCAGTAGCGACGTCCTCAGGGGCGGACAGCCCCAGCATTTT
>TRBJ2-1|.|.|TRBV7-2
CASSFGDLAQFF
TGTGCCAGCAGCTTCGGGGACTTGGCGCAGTTCTTC
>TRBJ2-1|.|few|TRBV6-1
CASRSGPDNEQFF
TGTGCCAGCAGGTCCGGGCCTGATAATGAGCAGTTCTTC
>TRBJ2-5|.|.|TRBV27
CASSLLGETQYF
TGTGCCAGCAGTCTTCTGGGTGAGACCCAGTACTTC
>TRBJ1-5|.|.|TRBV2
CASSQDDQAQHF
TGTGCCAGCAGTCAGGATGATCAGGCCCAGCATTTT
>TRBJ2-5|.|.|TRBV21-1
CATAYKGEGRGKETQYF
TGTGCCACCGCTTATAAGGGGGAGGGCCGAGGTAAAGAGACCCAGTACTTC
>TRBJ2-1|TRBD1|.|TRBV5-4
CASSLGGTGLNEQFF
TGTGCCAGCAGCCTGGGCGGGACAGGGCTGAATGAGCAGTTCTTC
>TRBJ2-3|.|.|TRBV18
CASSPPQRSTDTQYF
TGTGCCAGCTCACCACCTCAGCGGAGCACAGATACGCAGTATTTT
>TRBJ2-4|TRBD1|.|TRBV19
CASRTGTGAGAKNIQYF
TGTGCCAGTAGAACCGGAACAGGGGCAGGAGCCAAAAACATTCAGTACTTC
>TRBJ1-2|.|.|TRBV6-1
CASTSLRGGYTF
TGTGCCAGCACCTCCCTGAGGGGTGGCTACACCTTC
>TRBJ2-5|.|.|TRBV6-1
CASSEVLLRETQYF
TGTGCCAGCAGTGAAGTACTCTTGAGAGAGACCCAGTACTTC